This T cell receptor beta chain was sequenced during a study of CD8 T cells in ankylosing spondylitis. MiXCR, applied by TCRdb to the 5' RACE reads, yields one record per CDR3 protein. The sample lists under 200,000 distinct CDR3 sequences, 10% to 15% seen once, with approximately 11% in the top ten. This clonotype has a count of ten or more. Trimming cost V 5 bases and J 2 bases; bases outside gene matches: 9. Germline values: CDR1 SGHRS, CDR2 YFSETQ. The CDR3 loop spans 15 amino acids. The clonotype comes from a female donor with ankylosing spondylitis or in good health (not recorded which). The chain combines TRBV5-1 with TRBJ1-2; 7 bases match TRBD1. Input material: blood, either unsorted or a sorted T cell fraction (not recorded which). This CDR3 reads CASRLIGGENYGYTF. As DNA, the CDR3 is TGCGCCAGCAGACTTATAGGGGGCGAGAACTATGGCTACACCTTC.